A single sample gave rise to the 26 T cell receptor beta chains below, sequenced in a study of blood T cells in healthy people across ages. Sample-barcoded 5' priming and a J-beta primer mix drove a second PCR of about 6 to 12 cycles. TCRdb fed the 5' RACE reads into MiXCR, producing one record per CDR3 protein. The sample consists of more than 650,000 distinct CDR3 sequences, 22% of them appearing once. The sequenced material came from blood. These receptors originate from a man aged 70 or older in good health.

This clonotype was found a few times. The chain links TRBV20-1 to TRBJ2-7; TRBD2 aligns across 8 bases. Near its end, the DNA agrees better with TRBJ2-1, so the J call may be wrong. This CDR3 spans 13 amino acids. Germline loops: CDR1 DFQATT, CDR2 SNEGSKA (reference sequence). Here the CDR3 reads CSARGLVDNEQFF. CDR3 nucleotide sequence: TGCAGTGCTAGGGGACTAGTCGACAATGAGCAGTTCTTC.

This clonotype was counted once. The genes are TRBV5-4 and TRBJ2-3; TRBD1 or TRBD2 may be the D gene (6 bases each). CDR3 length: 15 amino acids. Germline CDR1 reads SGHNT; CDR2 reads YYREEE (reference sequence). The ends were cut back, 0 bases at V and 1 base at J, with 9 bases in the middle. The CDR3 sequence: CASSLEEGGTDTQYF. The CDR3 DNA reads TGTGCCAGCAGCTTGGAGGAGGGGGGCACAGATACGCAGTATTTT.

The chain joins TRBV7-6 to TRBJ2-3; the D gene is possibly TRBD1 (6 bases). CDR3 length: 14 amino acids. V was clipped by 4 bases and J by 3 bases, with 11 bases between them. Per the germline V gene, CDR1 is SGHVS and CDR2 is FNYEAQ. The CDR3 nucleotides are TGTGCCAGCAGCTACACAGGGCGGACAGATACGCAGTATTTT. Protein sequence: CASSYTGRTDTQYF.

This clonotype was recorded a few times. The chain couples TRBV11-2 to TRBJ1-1, with D perhaps matching TRBD1 (6 bases). The germline CDR1 and CDR2 sequences are SGHAT and FQNNGV. The V gene lost 6 bases and the J gene lost 10 bases, with 18 bases spanning the gap. The CDR3 totals 13 residues. Here the CDR3 DNA reads TGTGCCAGCAGTTCCGGACAGTCCGTCGGAGCTTTCTTT. Translation gives CASSSGQSVGAFF.

This clonotype has more than one count but fewer than ten. The chain has TRBV20-1 and TRBJ2-1, with D possibly being TRBD2 (6 bases). This CDR3 spans 16 amino acids. The germline V and J ends were trimmed by 3 bases and 1 base, with 16 bases remaining between them. Per germline, CDR1 DFQATT and CDR2 SNEGSKA (reference sequence). The CDR3 bases are TGCAGTGCTAGGGCACGCGGGGCCTTGTCCTACAATGAGCAGTTCTTC. This sequence encodes CSARARGALSYNEQFF.

There are a few counts of this clonotype. This chain connects TRBV15 to TRBJ1-3; D call uncertain. V was pared by 5 bases and J by 4 bases, with 15 bases between. Per germline, CDR1 LNHNV and CDR2 YYDKDF (reference sequence). The CDR3 loop spans 15 amino acids. CDR3 in amino acids: CATSFAVRTGNTIYF. CDR3 DNA sequence: TGTGCCACCAGCTTTGCGGTGCGTACGGGAAACACCATATATTTT.

A few counts support this clonotype. J is TRBJ1-2 and V is TRBV14, with 10 bases aligning to TRBD1. Trimming removed 4 bases from V and 4 bases from J; junction bases left unmatched: 9. The length of the CDR3 is 16 residues. The germline CDR1 and CDR2 sequences are SGHDN and FVKESK. CDR3 nucleotide sequence: TGTGCCAGCAGCCCCACCGGGACAGGGGCGGTCTATGGCTACACCTTC. Protein: CASSPTGTGAVYGYTF.

The chain has TRBV5-1 and TRBJ2-2; 8 nucleotides match TRBD1. The CDR3 spans 15 residues. Trimming took 4 bases from V and 5 from J; bases not matched to a gene: 7. Germline V CDR1 and CDR2: SGHRS, YFSETQ. CDR3 coding DNA: TGCGCCAGCAGCGCTAGGCAGGGGGCGACCGGGGAGCTGTTTTTT. Amino acids: CASSARQGATGELFF.

The rearrangement links TRBV12-3 or TRBV12-4 to TRBJ2-7; D perhaps matches TRBD2 (5 bases). There are 15 residues in the CDR3. With 3 bases removed from V and 6 bases from J, the gap between germline ends came to 18 bases. In DNA form, the CDR3 reads TGTGCCAGCAGTTTTAATGCGGGCTTGGTTGGCGAGCAGTACGTC. Translated: CASSFNAGLVGEQYV.

This clonotype was seen at least ten times. The rearrangement links TRBV7-2 to TRBJ1-2; 7 bases agree with TRBD1. The trim removed 5 bases at V and 3 bases at J, leaving 6 bases unmatched. This CDR3 is 14 amino acids long. Germline CDR1 SGHTA, CDR2 FQGNSA. CDR3 in amino acids: CASSQQTGYYGYTF. CDR3 DNA sequence: TGTGCCAGCAGCCAACAGACAGGGTACTATGGCTACACCTTC.

This clonotype was counted only a few times. This sequence joins TRBV21-1 and TRBJ2-3. TRBV21-1 constitutes a pseudogene. This CDR3 has 11 amino acids. CDR3 amino acids: CARPGTDTQYF. The CDR3 nucleotides read TGTGCCAGGCCAGGCACAGATACGCAGTATTTT.

This chain links TRBV20-1 with TRBJ1-4; unclear D gene. Between the trimmed V and J ends, which lost 0 bases and 10 bases, there was a span of 21 bases. The CDR3 extends over 16 amino acids. The germline gives CDR1 DFQATT, CDR2 SNEGSKA (reference sequence). This CDR3 reads CSARDWSEVLEGKLFF. The CDR3 region has the DNA TGCAGTGCTAGAGATTGGAGCGAGGTACTTGAAGGAAAACTGTTTTTT.

The chain couples TRBV7-2 to TRBJ2-3; D perhaps matches TRBD1 (6 bases). Germline CDR1 reads SGHTA; CDR2 reads FQGNSA. The V end was cut by 5 bases, the J end by 5 bases, with 14 bases between. This CDR3 spans 14 amino acids. The CDR3 bases are TGTGCCAGCAGCCTCCCACAGGGAGTAGATACGCAGTATTTT. Protein sequence: CASSLPQGVDTQYF.

This clonotype came up once. The gene calls are TRBV20-1 and TRBJ1-3; unclear D gene. The CDR3 spans 13 residues. Germline V gives CDR1 DFQATT, CDR2 SNEGSKA (reference sequence). The CDR3 is CSVLRSGGNTIYF. CDR3 nucleotide sequence: TGCAGCGTCCTGCGGTCTGGCGGAAACACCATATATTTT.

This clonotype showed up many times. The chain has TRBV7-9 and TRBJ2-3; the D gene is possibly TRBD1 (5 bases). The CDR3 totals 15 residues. In germline, CDR1 is SEHNR, CDR2 FQNEAQ (reference sequence). The V gene lost 0 bases and the J gene lost 1 base, with 8 bases spanning the gap. In DNA form, the CDR3 reads TGTGCCAGCAGCTTAGCAGGGGTGCGCACAGATACGCAGTATTTT. Translating gives CASSLAGVRTDTQYF.

This clonotype was detected many times. The chain is built from TRBV7-9 and TRBJ1-4, with TRBD1 as a possible D gene (5 bases). CDR1 SEHNR and CDR2 FQNEAQ come from the germline V gene (reference sequence). The CDR3 is made up of 16 amino acids. The V end was cut by 1 base, the J end by 8 bases, with 17 bases between. CDR3 protein: CASSLGIDSRGEKLFF. In nucleotides, the CDR3 is TGTGCCAGCAGCTTAGGAATAGACAGTAGAGGAGAAAAACTGTTTTTT.

This clonotype was seen only once. The rearrangement uses TRBV10-1 and TRBJ1-2; D is undetermined. Germline values: CDR1 WNHNN, CDR2 SYGVQD (reference sequence). V lost 10 bases and J lost 11, with 17 bases in between. The CDR3 runs 11 residues. Here the CDR3 reads CATETWGSYTF. As DNA, the CDR3 is TGCGCCACCGAAACCTGGGGATCGTACACCTTC.

This clonotype has more than one count but fewer than ten. V is TRBV30 and J is TRBJ1-2, with unresolved D. Trimming pared 3 bases from V and 5 bases from J, leaving 13 bases between. Germline V lookup: CDR1 GTSNPN, CDR2 SVGIG (reference sequence). The CDR3 contains 13 residues. This CDR3 reads CAWSRTDSYGYTF. As DNA, the CDR3 is TGTGCCTGGAGCCGGACCGATTCTTATGGCTACACCTTC. The full variable domain, in which reference TRBV30 and TRBJ1-2 provide the parts outside the CDR3, is SQTIHQWPATLVQPVGSPLSLECTVEGTSNPNLYWYRQAAGRGLQLLFYSVGIGQISSEVPQNLSASRPQDRQFILSSKKLLLSDSGFYLCAWSRTDSYGYTFGSGTRLTVV.

The chain joins TRBV12-3 or TRBV12-4 to TRBJ1-1, with TRBD1 matching 8 bases. Trimming at V came to 7 bases and at J to 0 bases, leaving 7 bases not matched to a gene. The CDR3 loop spans 15 amino acids. The CDR3 spells CASTRQGQVNTEAFF. As DNA, the CDR3 is TGTGCCAGCACCCGGCAGGGACAGGTGAACACTGAAGCTTTCTTT.

This clonotype was counted between two and nine times. The chain carries TRBV10-3 and TRBJ2-3, with D possibly matching TRBD2 (7 bases). Trimming removed 3 bases at V and 1 base at J, with 11 bases between. The CDR3 totals 15 residues. Looked up from germline, CDR1 is ENHRY and CDR2 is SYGVKD. CDR3 sequence reads: CAISDPRGRTDTQYF. In nucleotides, the CDR3 is TGTGCCATCAGTGACCCGCGGGGGCGCACAGATACGCAGTATTTT.

The sample holds a few counts of this clonotype. The rearrangement links TRBV7-8 to TRBJ2-7; D is perhaps TRBD1 or TRBD2 (6 bases each). CDR3 length: 15 amino acids. V lost 0 bases, J lost 3 bases, and 12 bases lay in between. CDR1 is SGHVS, CDR2 FQNEAQ, per germline. The CDR3 nucleotides are TGTGCCAGCAGCTTAGCCGGGGGCGATTTCTACGAGCAGTACGTC. Protein product: CASSLAGGDFYEQYV.

Here the CDR3 DNA reads TGCAGTGCTAGTAACCTATGGGAGAGCTACGAGCAGTACTTC. Translating it yields CSASNLWESYEQYF. The V call is TRBV20-1, the J call TRBJ2-1, with D tentatively TRBD2 (5 bases). The J call could be wrong; TRBJ2-7 is a better fit for the DNA end. The germline gives CDR1 DFQATT, CDR2 SNEGSKA (reference sequence). The CDR3 loop spans 14 amino acids.

The chain combines TRBV11-3 with TRBJ1-2; the match to TRBD1 covers 12 bases. The J segment lost 6 bases and the V segment lost 0 bases, leaving 8 bases of the junction unmatched. The CDR3 has 17 residues. CDR1 is SGHNT and CDR2 is YENEEA in the germline V gene. The DNA for the CDR3 is TGTGCCAGCAGCTTAGACCCGGGACAGGGGGCCTTTGATGGCTACACCTTC. It is translated as CASSLDPGQGAFDGYTF. Full variable domain (missing parts from reference TRBV11-3 and TRBJ1-2): EAGVVQSPRYKIIEKKQPVAFWCNPISGHNTLYWYLQNLGQGPELLIRYENEEAVDDSQLPKDRFSAERLKGVDSTLKIQPAELGDSAVYLCASSLDPGQGAFDGYTFGSGTRLTVV.

This clonotype was observed a handful of times. This chain uses TRBV24-1 with TRBJ2-5; no reliable D call. Trimming cost V 6 bases and J 2 bases, with 9 bases left between them. CDR1 is KGHDR, CDR2 SFDVKD, per germline. The CDR3 runs to 13 residues. The CDR3 spells CATSRHIQETQYF. The CDR3, as DNA: TGTGCCACCAGTAGACACATTCAAGAGACCCAGTACTTC.

This clonotype has more than one count but fewer than ten. This chain uses TRBV5-1 with TRBJ2-1; 9 positions match TRBD2. Germline lookup yields CDR1 SGHRS and CDR2 YFSETQ. This CDR3 is built from 16 residues. V lost 2 bases to trimming and J lost 0 bases; unmatched junction nucleotides: 3. CDR3 DNA sequence: TGCGCCAGCAGCTTAACTAGCGGGCACTCCTACAATGAGCAGTTCTTC. It yields the protein CASSLTSGHSYNEQFF.

The rearrangement uses TRBV3-1 and TRBJ1-1, with 7 positions matching TRBD1. Germline V gene sequence: CDR1 LGHDT, CDR2 YNNKEL (reference sequence). V lost 3 bases to trimming and J lost 0 bases; unmatched junction nucleotides: 19. The CDR3 covers 20 residues. CDR3 nucleotide sequence: TGTGCCAGCAGCCAGGGTAGCATTTTGCGACAGGGACGGGTGAACACTGAAGCTTTCTTT. This translates into CASSQGSILRQGRVNTEAFF.